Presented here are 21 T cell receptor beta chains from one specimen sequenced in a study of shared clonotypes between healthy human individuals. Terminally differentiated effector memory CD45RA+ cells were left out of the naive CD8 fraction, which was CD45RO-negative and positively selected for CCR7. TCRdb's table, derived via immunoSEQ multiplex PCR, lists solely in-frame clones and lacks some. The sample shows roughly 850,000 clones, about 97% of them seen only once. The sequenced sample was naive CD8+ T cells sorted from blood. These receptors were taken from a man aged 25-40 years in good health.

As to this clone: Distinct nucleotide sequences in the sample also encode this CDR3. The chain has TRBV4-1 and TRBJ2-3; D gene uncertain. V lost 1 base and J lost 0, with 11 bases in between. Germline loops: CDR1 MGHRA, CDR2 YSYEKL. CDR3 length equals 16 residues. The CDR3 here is CASSQAGPSSTDTQYF. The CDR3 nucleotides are TGCGCCAGCAGCCAAGCAGGACCCTCTAGCACAGATACGCAGTATTTT.

This CDR3 is CASSNGGYEQFF. The CDR3 nucleotides are TGTGCCAGCTCTAACGGGGGGTATGAGCAGTTCTTC. The V call is TRBV27, the J call TRBJ2-1; 7 bases align to TRBD2. V shed 8 bases, J shed 8 bases, and the junction held 6 bases outside the gene matches. CDR1 and CDR2 from the germline V gene are MNHEY and SMNVEV (reference sequence). CDR3 length: 12 residues.

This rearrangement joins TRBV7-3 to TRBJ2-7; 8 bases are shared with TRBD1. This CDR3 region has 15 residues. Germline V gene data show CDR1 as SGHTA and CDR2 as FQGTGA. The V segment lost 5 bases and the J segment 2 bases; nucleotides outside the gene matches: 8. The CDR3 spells CASSTYDRGTYEQYF. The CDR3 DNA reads TGTGCCAGCAGCACCTACGACAGGGGAACCTACGAGCAGTACTTC.

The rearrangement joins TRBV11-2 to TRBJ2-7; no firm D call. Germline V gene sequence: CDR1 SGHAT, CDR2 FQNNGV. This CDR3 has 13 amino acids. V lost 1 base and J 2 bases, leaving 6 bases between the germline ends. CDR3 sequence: CASSLAQPYEQYF. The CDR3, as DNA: TGTGCCAGCAGCTTAGCACAGCCCTACGAGCAGTACTTC. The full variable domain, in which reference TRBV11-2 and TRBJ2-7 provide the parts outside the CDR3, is EAGVAQSPRYKIIEKRQSVAFWCNPISGHATLYWYQQILGQGPKLLIQFQNNGVVDDSQLPKDRFSAERLKGVDSTLKIQPAKLEDSAVYLCASSLAQPYEQYFGPGTRLTVT.

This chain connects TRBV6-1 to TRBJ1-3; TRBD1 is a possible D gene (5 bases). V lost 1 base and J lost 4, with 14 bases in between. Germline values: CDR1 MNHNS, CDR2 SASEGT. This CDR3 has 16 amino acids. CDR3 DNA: TGTGCCAGCAGTGAAGAAGGGGAGATAGGCGGAAACACCATATATTTT. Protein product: CASSEEGEIGGNTIYF.

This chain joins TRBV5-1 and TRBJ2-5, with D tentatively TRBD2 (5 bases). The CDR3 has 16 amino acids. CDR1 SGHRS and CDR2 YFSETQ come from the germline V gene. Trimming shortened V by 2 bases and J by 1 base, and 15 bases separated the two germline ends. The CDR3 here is CASSLLGGTRQETQYF. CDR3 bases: TGCGCCAGCAGCTTATTAGGAGGAACGCGCCAAGAGACCCAGTACTTC.

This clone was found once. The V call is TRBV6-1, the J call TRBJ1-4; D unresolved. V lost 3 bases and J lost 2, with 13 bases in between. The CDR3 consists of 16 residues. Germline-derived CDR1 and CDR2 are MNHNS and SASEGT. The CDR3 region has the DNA TGTGCCAGCAGTGAGCTCCGGATCATCACTAATGAAAAACTGTTTTTT. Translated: CASSELRIITNEKLFF.

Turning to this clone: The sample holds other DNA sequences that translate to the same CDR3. Here the CDR3 DNA reads TGTGCCAGCAGCTCCCCAGGGGACACTGAAGCTTTCTTT. Protein: CASSSPGDTEAFF. The rearrangement uses TRBV7-9 and TRBJ1-1; D might be TRBD1 (6 bases). With 4 bases removed from V and 3 bases from J, the gap between germline ends came to 9 bases. The CDR3 totals 13 residues. Germline-derived CDR1 and CDR2 are SEHNR and FQNEAQ (reference sequence).

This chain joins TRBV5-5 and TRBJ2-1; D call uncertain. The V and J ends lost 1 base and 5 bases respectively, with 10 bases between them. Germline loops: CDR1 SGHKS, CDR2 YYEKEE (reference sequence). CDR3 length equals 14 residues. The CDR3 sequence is CASSLYQRDNEQFF. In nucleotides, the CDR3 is TGTGCCAGCAGCTTGTATCAGCGAGACAATGAGCAGTTCTTC.

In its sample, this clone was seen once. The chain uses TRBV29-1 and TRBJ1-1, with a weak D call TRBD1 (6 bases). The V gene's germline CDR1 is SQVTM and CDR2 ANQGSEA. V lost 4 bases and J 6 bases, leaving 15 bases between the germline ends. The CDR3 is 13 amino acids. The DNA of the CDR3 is TGCAGCGTTGCCGGGGGGCTAGGGGCTGAAGCTTTCTTT. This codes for CSVAGGLGAEAFF.

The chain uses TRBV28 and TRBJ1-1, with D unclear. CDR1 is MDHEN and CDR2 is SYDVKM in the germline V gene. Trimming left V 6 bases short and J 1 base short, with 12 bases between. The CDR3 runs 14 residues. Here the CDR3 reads CASSSFQENTEAFF. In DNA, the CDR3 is TGTGCCAGCAGCTCCTTTCAGGAGAACACTGAAGCTTTCTTT.

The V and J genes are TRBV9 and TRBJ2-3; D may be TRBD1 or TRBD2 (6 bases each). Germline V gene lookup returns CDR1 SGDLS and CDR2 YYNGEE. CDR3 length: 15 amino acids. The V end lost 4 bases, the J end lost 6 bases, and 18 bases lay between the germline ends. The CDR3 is CASSPRGLPGDTQYF. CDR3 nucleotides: TGTGCCAGCAGCCCCCGGGGGCTCCCTGGCGATACGCAGTATTTT.

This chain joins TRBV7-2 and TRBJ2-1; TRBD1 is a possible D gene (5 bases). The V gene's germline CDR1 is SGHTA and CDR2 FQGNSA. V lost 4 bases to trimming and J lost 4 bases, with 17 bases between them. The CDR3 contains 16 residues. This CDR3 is CASSSIGAVPYNEQFF. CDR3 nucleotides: TGTGCCAGCAGCTCCATTGGGGCGGTTCCATACAATGAGCAGTTCTTC.

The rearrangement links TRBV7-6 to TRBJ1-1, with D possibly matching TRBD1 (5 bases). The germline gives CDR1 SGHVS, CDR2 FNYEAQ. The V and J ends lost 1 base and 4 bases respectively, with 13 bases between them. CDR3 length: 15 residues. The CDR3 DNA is TGTGCCAGCAGCTTAGGCCCAAGCGGGACCACTGAAGCTTTCTTT. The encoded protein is CASSLGPSGTTEAFF.

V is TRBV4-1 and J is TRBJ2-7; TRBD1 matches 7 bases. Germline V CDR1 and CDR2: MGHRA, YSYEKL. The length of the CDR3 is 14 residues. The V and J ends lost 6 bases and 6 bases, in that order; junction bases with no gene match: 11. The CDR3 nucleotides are TGCGCCAGCAGTGCACAGGGGCAAATCTCCGAGCAGTACTTC. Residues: CASSAQGQISEQYF.

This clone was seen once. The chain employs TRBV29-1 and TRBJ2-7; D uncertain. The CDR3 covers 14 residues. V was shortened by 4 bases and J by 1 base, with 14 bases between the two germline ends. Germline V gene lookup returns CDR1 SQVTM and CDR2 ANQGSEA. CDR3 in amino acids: CSVVRINPSYEQYF. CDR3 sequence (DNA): TGCAGCGTTGTTCGGATTAATCCGTCCTACGAGCAGTACTTC.

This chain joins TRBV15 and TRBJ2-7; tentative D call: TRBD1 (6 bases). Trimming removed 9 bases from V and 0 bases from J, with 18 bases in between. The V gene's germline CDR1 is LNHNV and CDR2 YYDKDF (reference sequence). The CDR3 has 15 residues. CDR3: CATSETDRDSYEQYF. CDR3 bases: TGTGCCACTTCAGAGACGGACAGAGACTCCTACGAGCAGTACTTC.

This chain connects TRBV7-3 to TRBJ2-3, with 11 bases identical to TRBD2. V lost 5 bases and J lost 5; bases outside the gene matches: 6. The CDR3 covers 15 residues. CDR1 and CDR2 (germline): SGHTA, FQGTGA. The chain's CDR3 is CASSPTSGSGDTQYF. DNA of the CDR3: TGTGCCAGCAGCCCCACTAGCGGGAGTGGAGATACGCAGTATTTT. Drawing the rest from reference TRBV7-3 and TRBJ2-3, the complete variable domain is GAGVSQTPSNKVTEKGKYVELRCDPISGHTALYWYRQSLGQGPEFLIYFQGTGAADDSGLPNDRFFAVRPEGSVSTLKIQRTERGDSAVYLCASSPTSGSGDTQYFGPGTRLTVL.

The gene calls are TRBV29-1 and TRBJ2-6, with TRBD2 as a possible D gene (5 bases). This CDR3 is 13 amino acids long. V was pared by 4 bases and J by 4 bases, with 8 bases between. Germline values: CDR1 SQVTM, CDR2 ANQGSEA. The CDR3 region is CSVAREGANVLTF. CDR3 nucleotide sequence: TGCAGCGTTGCCCGGGAAGGGGCCAACGTCCTGACTTTC.

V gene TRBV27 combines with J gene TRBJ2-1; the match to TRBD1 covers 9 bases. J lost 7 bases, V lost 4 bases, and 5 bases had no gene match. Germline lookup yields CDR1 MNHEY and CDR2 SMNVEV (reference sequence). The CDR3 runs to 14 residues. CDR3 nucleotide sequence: TGTGCCAGCAGTTCGGGACAGGGAAGGAATGAGCAGTTCTTC. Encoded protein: CASSSGQGRNEQFF.

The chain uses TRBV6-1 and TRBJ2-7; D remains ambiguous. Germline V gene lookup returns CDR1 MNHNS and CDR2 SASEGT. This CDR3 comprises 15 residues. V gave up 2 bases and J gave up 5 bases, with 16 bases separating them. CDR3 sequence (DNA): TGTGCCAGCAGTGAATCCGAGTACCTCCTTAACGAGCAGTACTTC. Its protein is CASSESEYLLNEQYF.